The text below deals with one T cell receptor beta chain. What it binds is unknown. This entry comes from a study of STAT5B mutations in CD4+ large granular lymphocyte leukemia. Repertoires were generated with immunoSEQ multiplex PCR, while TCRdb's copy carries only in-frame clones and drops some. The table records fewer than 35,000 clones, roughly 70% of them present only once. General study findings and limits: CD4-sorted patient repertoires seemed more clonal than healthy CD4+ repertoires.

The TCR sequence derives from a human donor in good health. Source material: CD4+ T cells from blood buffy coats.

CDR3 sequence: CASSWQGTDTQYF. CDR3 DNA: TGTGCCAGCAGCTGGCAGGGAACAGATACGCAGTATTTT. The chain employs TRBV7-2 and TRBJ2-3, with D maybe TRBD1 (5 bases). V gave up 4 bases and J gave up 3 bases, with 8 bases separating them. Germline V gene lookup returns CDR1 SGHTA and CDR2 FQGNSA. The CDR3 length is 13 residues.